These 32 T cell receptor beta chains originate from one sample sequenced in a study of control samples from healthy donors and cancer patients. The method was immunoSEQ multiplex PCR; TCRdb's version includes in-frame clones alone and lacks a portion of them. The profile covers about 130,000 clones, with roughly 94% appearing a single time and roughly 4% taken by the ten largest. The specimen was blood. Receptors were obtained from a man aged 25 to 45 in good health.

The rearrangement joins TRBV18 to TRBJ1-6; TRBD1 might be the D (5 bases). V lost 5 bases to trimming and J lost 7 bases, with 18 bases between them. Germline loops: CDR1 KGHSH, CDR2 LQKENI. The CDR3 spans 16 residues. The CDR3 DNA reads TGTGCCAGCTCAAAAGAGGGGAGGATATGGAATTCACCCCTCCACTTT. Translating it yields CASSKEGRIWNSPLHF.

The rearrangement joins TRBV6-5 to TRBJ1-1; D may be TRBD1 (5 bases). Germline V gives CDR1 MNHEY, CDR2 SVGAGI. The CDR3 totals 14 residues. The germline V and J ends were trimmed by 2 bases and 7 bases, with 14 bases remaining between them. CDR3: CASSYEGGGVEAFF. For the CDR3, the DNA is TGTGCCAGCAGTTACGAGGGCGGGGGTGTTGAAGCTTTCTTT.

Only one count was recorded for this clone. V usage is TRBV27 and J usage is TRBJ2-7; D is possibly TRBD2 (7 bases). Germline CDR1 reads MNHEY; CDR2 reads SMNVEV (reference sequence). The CDR3 is 14 residues long. V gave up 2 bases and J gave up 5 bases, with 13 bases separating them. The chain's CDR3 is CASSLIGGGDEQYF. CDR3 DNA: TGTGCCAGCAGTTTAATTGGAGGGGGGGACGAGCAGTACTTC.

The genes are TRBV28 and TRBJ2-7, with TRBD2 matching over 11 bases. The CDR3 covers 15 residues. With V trimmed by 4 bases and J by 6 bases, 8 bases remained unmatched. Germline V lookup: CDR1 MDHEN, CDR2 SYDVKM. For the CDR3, the DNA is TGTGCCAGCAGTTACCTTAGCGGGGGGGCCATCGAGCAGTACTTC. It is translated as CASSYLSGGAIEQYF.

The V and J genes are TRBV19 and TRBJ1-5; D is unclear. Germline V gene data show CDR1 as LNHDA and CDR2 as SQIVND (reference sequence). CDR3 length: 15 amino acids. V was pared by 0 bases and J by 1 base, with 7 bases between. CDR3 loop: CASSIDGWSNQPQHF. CDR3 in DNA: TGTGCCAGTAGTATAGATGGCTGGAGCAATCAGCCCCAGCATTTT.

The chain has TRBV27 and TRBJ1-5; D may be TRBD1 (6 bases). Trimming pared 6 bases from V and 3 bases from J, leaving 15 bases between. The CDR3 has 15 residues. Germline V gene lookup returns CDR1 MNHEY and CDR2 SMNVEV (reference sequence). CDR3 region: CASSWGRGYNQPQHF. The CDR3 coding sequence is TGTGCCAGCAGCTGGGGTAGGGGGTACAATCAGCCCCAGCATTTT.

The rearrangement uses TRBV2 and TRBJ2-3; the D is unclear. Trimming stripped 2 bases from V and 4 bases from J, with 7 bases between. The V gene's germline CDR1 is SNHLY and CDR2 FYNNEI. This CDR3 is built from 13 residues. The chain's CDR3 is CASSEYDPDTQYF. CDR3 nucleotides: TGTGCCAGCAGTGAATATGACCCAGATACGCAGTATTTT.

The CDR3 DNA reads as TGTGCCAGCAGCGTAGCTCCCTCCCGGGACCGCGATAACTATGGCTACACCTTC. Translated: CASSVAPSRDRDNYGYTF. The J gene is TRBJ1-2, the V gene TRBV9, with a tentative D call TRBD1 (5 bases). CDR1 is SGDLS, CDR2 YYNGEE, per germline. Trimming shortened V by 0 bases and J by 1 base, and 19 bases separated the two germline ends. The CDR3 is made up of 18 amino acids. Full variable domain (remainder filled in from reference TRBV9 and TRBJ1-2): DSGVTQTPKHLITATGQRVTLRCSPRSGDLSVYWYQQSLDQGLQFLIQYYNGEERAKGNILERFSAQQFPDLHSELNLSSLELGDSALYFCASSVAPSRDRDNYGYTFGSGTRLTVV.

This clone was seen only once. This sequence joins TRBV7-6 and TRBJ2-5; the D is unclear. The CDR3 is 13 amino acids. V was pared by 1 base and J by 7 bases, with 10 bases between. Germline CDR1 SGHVS, CDR2 FNYEAQ. The CDR3 bases are TGTGCCAGCAGCTTAGTTGACTCCGGGACCCAGTACTTC. Encoded protein: CASSLVDSGTQYF.

The chain uses TRBV19 and TRBJ2-7, with D tentatively TRBD1 (6 bases). The CDR3 spans 13 residues. Trimming took off 3 bases at V and 4 bases at J, with 10 bases between the two ends. Per germline, CDR1 LNHDA and CDR2 SQIVND (reference sequence). CDR3 sequence reads: CASSITGMYEQYF. The CDR3 nucleotides read TGTGCCAGTAGTATCACAGGGATGTACGAGCAGTACTTC.

The chain is built from TRBV5-1 and TRBJ2-7; D might be TRBD1 (6 bases). The CDR3 runs to 14 residues. The germline V gene has CDR1 SGHRS and CDR2 YFSETQ. V gave up 4 bases and J gave up 3 bases, with 14 bases separating them. Here the CDR3 DNA reads TGCGCCAGCAGCAAACTGGGGGCGGTCTACGAGCAGTACTTC. Protein product: CASSKLGAVYEQYF.

The genes are TRBV5-1 and TRBJ1-4, with a weak D call TRBD1 (5 bases). This CDR3 has 15 amino acids. Germline assignment: CDR1 SGHRS and CDR2 YFSETQ. Trimming removed 0 bases at V and 0 bases at J, with 6 bases between. This CDR3 is CASSLGGATNEKLFF. CDR3 bases: TGCGCCAGCAGCTTGGGAGGGGCAACTAATGAAAAACTGTTTTTT.

CDR3 region: CASSLGPNYGYTF. CDR3 DNA sequence: TGTGCCAGCAGCTTAGGACCTAACTATGGCTACACCTTC. The chain employs TRBV7-9 and TRBJ1-2; D call uncertain. This CDR3 has 13 amino acids. Germline loops: CDR1 SEHNR, CDR2 FQNEAQ (reference sequence). V lost 1 base, J lost 0 bases, and 3 bases lay in between.

This clone was counted a single time. This chain joins TRBV11-3 and TRBJ2-2; D is ambiguous. The CDR3 consists of 15 residues. Germline CDR1 and CDR2: SGHNT and YENEEA. The V gene lost 5 bases and the J gene lost 2 bases, with 12 bases spanning the gap. CDR3 loop: CASSPTLSNTGELFF. The CDR3 bases are TGTGCCAGCAGCCCGACACTCTCCAACACCGGGGAGCTGTTTTTT.

This chain links TRBV5-4 with TRBJ2-7, with TRBD1 identical over 9 bases. CDR1 and CDR2 (germline): SGHNT, YYREEE (reference sequence). The CDR3 length is 15 residues. The V segment lost 4 bases and the J segment 0 bases; nucleotides outside the gene matches: 5. The CDR3 loop reads CASSTGQGSSYEQYF. DNA of the CDR3: TGTGCCAGCAGCACAGGACAGGGGAGCTCCTACGAGCAGTACTTC.

The chain employs TRBV28 and TRBJ1-6, with D hard to call. This CDR3 has 13 amino acids. V dropped 3 bases and J dropped 12 bases, with 12 bases sitting between them. CDR1 MDHEN and CDR2 SYDVKM come from the germline V gene. In DNA, the CDR3 is TGTGCCAGCAGTTTTGATGAGGAGAGACCCCTCCACTTT. Translation gives CASSFDEERPLHF.

For the CDR3, the DNA is TGTGCCACCAGTGACCGGGACCCGGTAAATGAGCAGTTCTTC. Its translation is CATSDRDPVNEQFF. The chain couples TRBV24-1 to TRBJ2-1, with D possibly being TRBD1 or TRBD2 (5 bases each). This CDR3 contains 14 residues. Germline V gives CDR1 KGHDR, CDR2 SFDVKD. The V end lost 4 bases, the J end lost 7 bases, and 13 bases lay between the germline ends.

This chain uses TRBV5-1 with TRBJ2-5; 8 bases map to TRBD1. Trimming removed 2 bases from V and 4 bases from J; junction bases left unmatched: 4. There are 14 residues in the CDR3. Germline V CDR1 and CDR2: SGHRS, YFSETQ. CDR3 sequence (DNA): TGCGCCAGCAGCTTTCGGACAGGGTTAGAGACCCAGTACTTC. Amino acid sequence: CASSFRTGLETQYF.

This sequence joins TRBV5-1 and TRBJ1-1; D uncertain. There are 15 residues in the CDR3. CDR1 is SGHRS, CDR2 YFSETQ, per germline. Between the trimmed V and J ends, which lost 4 bases and 2 bases, there was a span of 15 bases. In DNA form, the CDR3 reads TGCGCCAGCAGCACCGAGGGAGGTTCCAACACTGAAGCTTTCTTT. The encoded protein is CASSTEGGSNTEAFF.

V is TRBV19 and J is TRBJ2-7; tentatively, D is TRBD1 (6 bases). This CDR3 has 13 amino acids. In germline, CDR1 is LNHDA, CDR2 SQIVND (reference sequence). V was pared by 6 bases and J by 1 base, with 10 bases between. The CDR3 DNA reads as TGTGCCAGTAGAAACAGGGAATCCTACGAGCAGTACTTC. This translates into CASRNRESYEQYF.

This clone was recorded once. The chain joins TRBV4-3 to TRBJ2-4; D tentatively fits TRBD1 or TRBD2 (5 bases each). Germline V gives CDR1 LGHNA, CDR2 YSLEER. The CDR3 covers 16 residues. V lost 3 bases and J lost 6, with 18 bases in between. CDR3 sequence reads: CASSHSAEGSRNIQYF. The CDR3 coding sequence is TGCGCCAGCAGCCACTCCGCAGAGGGGTCCCGAAACATTCAGTACTTC.

The chain joins TRBV7-2 to TRBJ2-7; D call uncertain. Trimming took 1 base from V and 3 from J, leaving 10 bases between them. Germline values: CDR1 SGHTA, CDR2 FQGNSA. The CDR3 is 14 amino acids. CDR3 sequence (DNA): TGTGCCAGCAGCTTAGAGTACTTGGTCTACGAGCAGTACTTC. Encoded protein: CASSLEYLVYEQYF.

Turning to this clone: The same CDR3 arises from other DNA sequences in this sample as well. This sequence joins TRBV7-2 and TRBJ1-3, with no clear D. The length of the CDR3 is 12 residues. V was clipped by 3 bases and J by 3 bases, with 3 bases between them. Germline CDR1 and CDR2: SGHTA and FQGNSA. In DNA, the CDR3 is TGTGCCAGCAGCTTGAGTGGAAACACCATATATTTT. Protein product: CASSLSGNTIYF.

The V call is TRBV19, the J call TRBJ1-1, with D hard to call. This CDR3 region has 13 residues. Germline values: CDR1 LNHDA, CDR2 SQIVND (reference sequence). Between the trimmed V and J ends, which lost 3 bases and 5 bases, there was a span of 10 bases. CDR3 nucleotide sequence: TGTGCCAGTAGTATCACGGGAGTTACTGAAGCTTTCTTT. This translates into CASSITGVTEAFF.

The chain joins TRBV6-2 or TRBV6-3 to TRBJ2-7; 7 nucleotides align to TRBD1. V was pared by 6 bases and J by 2 bases, with 13 bases of the junction left unmatched. The germline V gene has CDR1 MNHEY and CDR2 SVGEGT. This CDR3 spans 16 amino acids. DNA of the CDR3: TGTGCCAGCAGCCCAGACAGGGCGGAGAAGGCCTACGAGCAGTACTTC. Protein: CASSPDRAEKAYEQYF.

The V and J genes are TRBV19 and TRBJ1-2; perhaps TRBD1 as D (5 bases). The CDR3 runs 15 residues. The V gene's germline CDR1 is LNHDA and CDR2 SQIVND (reference sequence). Trimming pared 1 base from V and 0 bases from J, leaving 9 bases between. CDR3 residues: CASSIGGATNYGYTF. The CDR3 region has the DNA TGTGCCAGTAGTATAGGAGGGGCCACTAACTATGGCTACACCTTC.

This clone has more than one count but fewer than ten. The rearrangement uses TRBV6-4 and TRBJ2-2; D gene unclear. The CDR3 has 13 amino acids. From germline, CDR1 is MRHNA and CDR2 SNTAGT. V was cut by 2 bases and J by 4 bases, with 5 bases left in between. The CDR3 bases are TGTGCCAGCAGTGACGGCTTCACCGGGGAGCTGTTTTTT. It translates to CASSDGFTGELFF.

The V and J genes are TRBV28 and TRBJ2-7; TRBD1 agrees at 8 bases. Germline CDR1 reads MDHEN; CDR2 reads SYDVKM. The CDR3 contains 14 residues. Trimming took 5 bases from V and 2 from J; bases not matched to a gene: 5. This chain's CDR3 is CASSRGQVPYEQYF. CDR3 nucleotide sequence: TGTGCCAGCAGTCGGGGACAGGTACCCTACGAGCAGTACTTC.

V usage is TRBV30 and J usage is TRBJ1-3; 7 positions match TRBD1. This CDR3 comprises 14 residues. Losses at the gene ends were 0 bases for V and 2 bases for J; bases not matched to a gene: 1. Germline CDR1 and CDR2: GTSNPN and SVGIG (reference sequence). CDR3: CAWSVGTAGNTIYF. CDR3 in DNA: TGTGCCTGGAGTGTCGGGACAGCTGGAAACACCATATATTTT.

The chain carries TRBV7-2 and TRBJ1-1, with TRBD1 matching 7 bases. CDR1 is SGHTA, CDR2 FQGNSA, per germline. This CDR3 spans 17 amino acids. J gave up 2 bases and V 2 bases, and 11 bases lay outside the gene matches. The CDR3 is CASSLFPRTGFNTEAFF. DNA for the CDR3: TGTGCCAGCAGCTTATTCCCCCGGACAGGCTTCAACACTGAAGCTTTCTTT.

Notes on this clone: This sample includes further DNA sequences coding for the same CDR3. The V call is TRBV9, the J call TRBJ2-2, with D possibly called TRBD1 or TRBD2 (5 bases each). Trimming took 4 bases from V and 0 from J, leaving 10 bases between them. CDR1 is SGDLS and CDR2 is YYNGEE in the germline V gene. There are 15 residues in the CDR3. The CDR3 reads CASSLGTANTGELFF. CDR3 bases: TGTGCCAGCAGCCTCGGGACGGCGAACACCGGGGAGCTGTTTTTT.

The rearrangement uses TRBV5-6 and TRBJ1-1; D not resolved. The CDR3 extends over 13 amino acids. V lost 3 bases, J lost 3 bases, and 9 bases lay in between. Germline V CDR1 and CDR2: SGHDT, YYEEEE. CDR3 amino acids: CASSWAGDTEAFF. The CDR3 region has the DNA TGTGCCAGCAGCTGGGCCGGAGACACTGAAGCTTTCTTT. Based on the CDR3 plus reference TRBV5-6 and TRBJ1-1, the full variable domain is DAGVTQSPTHLIKTRGQQVTLRCSPKSGHDTVSWYQQALGQGPQFIFQYYEEEERQRGNFPDRFSGHQFPNYSSELNVNALLLGDSALYLCASSWAGDTEAFFGQGTRLTVV.